This T cell receptor (beta chain) was recorded in a study of T cell repertoires in aging, cancer and after chemotherapy. Study findings and constraints: Median generation probability rose over the chemotherapy interval in each cancer cohort, suggesting rebound thymic output. In healthy donors, age-related TCR diversity loss mainly reflected lost richness.

TCR beta rearrangements were amplified from peripheral blood genomic DNA. Rearranged V-D-J TRB sequences were amplified with a mixed TRB-A/B primer pool. TCRdb re-analysed the multiplex PCR reads in MiXCR, keeping a single row per CDR3 protein. In the table there are more than 10,000 distinct CDR3 sequences, roughly 20% of which are singletons. This CDR3 has 16 residues. V lost 3 bases to trimming and J lost 1 base; unmatched junction nucleotides: 9. CDR1 SGHRS and CDR2 YFSETQ come from the germline V gene. This clonotype was seen a few times. The antigen is not known. This chain connects TRBV5-1 to TRBJ1-1; 7 bases map to TRBD1. Input material: blood. The receptor was isolated from a human donor in good health. CDR3 nucleotide sequence: TGCGCCAGCAGCTCTACTTCGACAGGGACGAACACTGAAGCTTTCTTT. Translating it yields CASSSTSTGTNTEAFF.